This T cell receptor beta chain appears in the sequencing data of a study of cytomegalovirus exposure and HLA in healthy donors. Study-wide findings and caveats: Listed as cytomegalovirus-associated were 150 or so TCR beta chains.

TCRdb's copy holds only in-frame clones and misses some; the assay was immunoSEQ multiplex PCR. The sample consists of tens of thousands of clones, roughly 84% of them appearing once. As regards this clone: Its target is unknown.

The CDR3 runs 17 residues. Trimming left V 0 bases short and J 4 bases short, with 18 bases between. Germline V gene sequence: CDR1 MNHEY, CDR2 SMNVEV (reference sequence). The chain recombines TRBV27 with TRBJ1-2; D perhaps matches TRBD1 (5 bases). Sequenced: PBMCs. The sequence derives from a young woman in good health and CMV-seropositive. CDR3 sequence: CASSLSPPRGSGYGYTF. In DNA form, the CDR3 reads TGTGCCAGCAGTTTATCTCCACCCCGGGGGTCTGGCTATGGCTACACCTTC.